The source of this T cell receptor (beta chain) is a study of blood T cell repertoires in COVID-19. Study background: Specimens from acute and convalescent COVID-19 originated in the United States, Italy and Spain. Sample material is recorded as cDNA or gDNA derived from T cells, B-cell-depleted T cells, or PBMCs.

Enrolled during active infection, Seattle patients were then followed longitudinally. V gave up 4 bases and J gave up 1 base; unmatched junction bases: 6. The CDR3 is 16 amino acids. Germline CDR1 and CDR2: SGHAT and FQNNGV. Assay: immunoSEQ multiplex PCR; the TCRdb copy retains only in-frame clones and omits some. The sample lists about 390,000 clones, 87% occurring once. Material for sequencing was peripheral blood. The sequence came from a woman aged 60-70 years with COVID-19, enrolled during active disease. The gene calls are TRBV11-2 and TRBJ2-3; TRBD2 agrees at 9 bases. The DNA of the CDR3 is TGTGCCAGCAGCTCCGGACTAGCGCAAGGCACAGATACGCAGTATTTT. Translating it yields CASSSGLAQGTDTQYF.